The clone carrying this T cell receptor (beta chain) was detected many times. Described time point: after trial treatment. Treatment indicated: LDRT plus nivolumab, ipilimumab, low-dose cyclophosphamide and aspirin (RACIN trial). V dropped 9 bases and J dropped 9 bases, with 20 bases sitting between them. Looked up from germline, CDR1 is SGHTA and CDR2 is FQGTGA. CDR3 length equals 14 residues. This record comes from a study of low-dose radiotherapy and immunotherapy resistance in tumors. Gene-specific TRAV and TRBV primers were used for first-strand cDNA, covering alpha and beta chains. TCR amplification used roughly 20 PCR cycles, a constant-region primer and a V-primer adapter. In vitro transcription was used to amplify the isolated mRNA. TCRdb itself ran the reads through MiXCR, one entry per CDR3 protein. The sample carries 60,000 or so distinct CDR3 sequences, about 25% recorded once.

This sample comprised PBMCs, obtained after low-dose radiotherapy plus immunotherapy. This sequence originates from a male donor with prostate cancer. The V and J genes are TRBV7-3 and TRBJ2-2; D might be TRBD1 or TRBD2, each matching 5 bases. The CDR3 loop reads CASCGPGPSRELFF. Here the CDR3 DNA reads TGTGCCAGTTGTGGTCCGGGACCCTCCCGGGAGCTGTTTTTT. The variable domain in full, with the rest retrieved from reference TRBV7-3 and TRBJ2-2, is GAGVSQTPSNKVTEKGKYVELRCDPISGHTALYWYRQSLGQGPEFLIYFQGTGAADDSGLPNDRFFAVRPEGSVSTLKIQRTERGDSAVYLCASCGPGPSRELFFGEGSRLTVL.